Below are 32 T cell receptor beta chains sequenced from a single sample in a study of regulatory T cells in long-lasting Graves disease. For TCR beta, libraries came from iRepertoire HTBI primers and Arm-PCR of CDR3 regions. Using its own MiXCR run on the multiplex PCR reads, TCRdb lists one record per CDR3 protein. The sample lists fewer than 650,000 distinct CDR3 sequences, 15% to 20% occurring once. The time point denotes: newly diagnosed GD, antithyroid drugs for less than 3 months. PBMCs provided the RNA from which the TCR library was made. This same sample was also taken into another study, of T cells in Graves' hyperthyroidism and ophthalmopathy.

The sequenced sample was peripheral blood mononuclear cells (PBMCs), obtained at new diagnosis, from a patient treated with antithyroid drugs. These receptors originate from a man aged 18-30 years with Graves disease.

This clonotype showed up many times. The V and J genes are TRBV7-9 and TRBJ2-7, with 7 bases lining up with TRBD2. Trimming removed 4 bases from V and 6 bases from J; junction bases left unmatched: 9. CDR3 length: 14 residues. Germline V gives CDR1 SEHNR, CDR2 FQNEAQ (reference sequence). The CDR3 DNA sequence: TGTGCCAGCAGCTGGGGGGGTAATCAAGCCGAGCAGTACTTC. Its translation: CASSWGGNQAEQYF.

The rearrangement links TRBV7-2 to TRBJ2-3, with a weak D call TRBD2 (5 bases). The CDR3 is made up of 15 amino acids. Germline CDR1 reads SGHTA; CDR2 reads FQGNSA. Trimming removed 4 bases from V and 0 bases from J, with 11 bases in between. CDR3 protein: CASSSGITSTDTQYF. The CDR3, as DNA: TGTGCCAGCAGCTCCGGGATTACTAGCACAGATACGCAGTATTTT. Looking up the rest from reference TRBV7-2 and TRBJ2-3 gives the full variable domain: GAGVSQSPSNKVTEKGKDVELRCDPISGHTALYWYRQSLGQGLEFLIYFQGNSAPDKSGLPSDRFSAERTGGSVSTLTIQRTQQEDSAVYLCASSSGITSTDTQYFGPGTRLTVL.

Many counts were recorded for this clonotype. V is TRBV5-5 and J is TRBJ2-5, with D possibly TRBD2 on 6 matching bases. Germline V lookup: CDR1 SGHKS, CDR2 YYEKEE (reference sequence). The CDR3 runs 16 residues. Trimming took off 2 bases at V and 1 base at J, with 15 bases between the two ends. The CDR3 here is CASSLRDSRGQETQYF. CDR3 nucleotides: TGTGCCAGCAGCTTACGGGACTCGAGGGGCCAAGAGACCCAGTACTTC.

In this sample, this clonotype turned up many times. The chain employs TRBV28 and TRBJ2-1, with D possibly matching TRBD2 (6 bases). CDR3 size: 15 residues. V lost 3 bases and J lost 5, with 14 bases in between. From germline, CDR1 is MDHEN and CDR2 SYDVKM. The CDR3 is CASSFAGRDNNEQFF. The CDR3 nucleotides are TGTGCCAGCAGTTTCGCGGGACGCGACAACAATGAGCAGTTCTTC.

V usage is TRBV7-9 and J usage is TRBJ2-7, with D perhaps matching TRBD2 (5 bases). Looked up from germline, CDR1 is SEHNR and CDR2 is FQNEAQ (reference sequence). V lost 5 bases, J lost 9 bases, and 20 bases lay in between. This CDR3 spans 14 amino acids. For the CDR3, the DNA is TGTGCCAGCAGCAGTTTATCGACCGGGGTGACGCAGTACTTC. Its protein is CASSSLSTGVTQYF.

This clonotype was counted ten times or more. This rearrangement joins TRBV7-6 to TRBJ2-1; D call uncertain. From germline, CDR1 is SGHVS and CDR2 FNYEAQ. The CDR3 runs to 12 residues. Trimming stripped 5 bases from V and 6 bases from J, with 8 bases between. The CDR3, as DNA: TGTGCCAGCAGCCCGGCCCGCAATGAGCAGTTCTTC. It encodes CASSPARNEQFF. The entire variable domain, with the rest obtained from reference TRBV7-6 and TRBJ2-1, is as follows: GAGVSQSPRYKVTKRGQDVALRCDPISGHVSLYWYRQALGQGPEFLTYFNYEAQQDKSGLPNDRFSAERPEGSISTLTIQRTEQRDSAMYRCASSPARNEQFFGPGTRLTVL.

This chain uses TRBV7-9 with TRBJ2-2; D assignment may be TRBD1 or TRBD2 (5 bases each). V was clipped by 6 bases and J by 1 base, with 18 bases between them. CDR3 length: 17 residues. The germline V gene has CDR1 SEHNR and CDR2 FQNEAQ (reference sequence). CDR3 residues: CASRPAPGRRNTGELFF. CDR3 DNA: TGTGCCAGCAGGCCCGCCCCGGGACGGAGGAACACCGGGGAGCTGTTTTTT.

This clonotype showed up many times. The chain links TRBV30 to TRBJ2-5; 7 nucleotides agree with TRBD2. The CDR3 contains 13 residues. Germline assignment: CDR1 GTSNPN and CDR2 SVGIG (reference sequence). The trim removed 5 bases at V and 5 bases at J, leaving 8 bases unmatched. CDR3 DNA: TGTGCCTGGGGACCGGGACTAAGGGAGACCCAGTACTTC. Amino acids: CAWGPGLRETQYF.

This clonotype was seen repeatedly, ten times or more. V usage is TRBV12-3 or TRBV12-4 and J usage is TRBJ2-7; D gene uncertain. Trimming took off 6 bases at V and 2 bases at J, with 11 bases between the two ends. There are 13 residues in the CDR3. The CDR3 loop reads CASRGGGTYEQYF. Written as DNA, the CDR3 is TGTGCCAGCAGGGGCGGTGGAACCTACGAGCAGTACTTC.

The J gene is TRBJ2-7, the V gene TRBV19, with D perhaps matching TRBD1 (5 bases). V was pared by 9 bases and J by 4 bases, with 13 bases between. The CDR3 has 12 residues. Germline CDR1 reads LNHDA; CDR2 reads SQIVND (reference sequence). This CDR3 is CASDSTVYEQYF. CDR3 nucleotides: TGTGCCAGCGACAGCACAGTTTACGAGCAGTACTTC.

This clonotype was observed a few times. The rearrangement links TRBV30 to TRBJ2-1; D possibly corresponds to TRBD2 (6 bases). The CDR3 is made up of 14 amino acids. Germline CDR1 and CDR2: GTSNPN and SVGIG (reference sequence). Trimming removed 4 bases at V and 0 bases at J, with 10 bases between. The CDR3 region is CAWTRGTSYNEQFF. The CDR3 coding sequence is TGTGCCTGGACACGCGGGACCTCCTACAATGAGCAGTTCTTC.

The genes are TRBV3-1 and TRBJ1-1; D unresolved. Germline CDR1 and CDR2: LGHDT and YNNKEL (reference sequence). Trimming took 4 bases from V and 2 from J, leaving 17 bases between them. The CDR3 is 16 amino acids. The CDR3 DNA is TGTGCCAGCAGCCCCATAGCTGTCCGGTTAAACACTGAAGCTTTCTTT. Encoded protein: CASSPIAVRLNTEAFF.

This clonotype was recorded at least ten times. The J gene is TRBJ2-3, the V gene TRBV5-1; 9 bases align to TRBD2. After removal of 3 bases from V and 4 bases from J, the junction contained 9 bases not matched to a gene. The CDR3 sequence is 16 residues long. CDR1 SGHRS and CDR2 YFSETQ come from the germline V gene. The CDR3 DNA follows: TGCGCCAGCAGCTCAACAGCGGGACTAGCCCCAGATACGCAGTATTTT. Amino acid sequence: CASSSTAGLAPDTQYF.

This clonotype was observed many times. The rearrangement joins TRBV28 to TRBJ2-7; D is ambiguous. The CDR3 runs 12 residues. Germline assignment: CDR1 MDHEN and CDR2 SYDVKM. Trimming stripped 3 bases from V and 2 bases from J, with 5 bases between. CDR3 in amino acids: CASSFLAYEQYF. The DNA for the CDR3 is TGTGCCAGCAGTTTTCTAGCCTACGAGCAGTACTTC.

This clonotype was seen more than once but under ten times. The V gene is TRBV18, the J gene TRBJ2-1; TRBD2 matches 14 bases. This CDR3 has 15 residues. Per the germline V gene, CDR1 is KGHSH and CDR2 is LQKENI. Trimming cost V 6 bases and J 8 bases; bases outside gene matches: 6. This CDR3 is CASSRPGLAGDEQFF. CDR3 bases: TGTGCCAGCTCGCGTCCGGGACTAGCGGGAGATGAGCAGTTCTTC.

The sample holds a few counts of this clonotype. The chain recombines TRBV5-5 with TRBJ2-3, with D tentatively TRBD1 or TRBD2 (5 bases each). V was shortened by 3 bases and J by 6 bases, with 20 bases between the two germline ends. The CDR3 contains 16 residues. Germline V gene sequence: CDR1 SGHKS, CDR2 YYEKEE (reference sequence). The CDR3 here is CASSYNWDPGWDTQYF. Here the CDR3 DNA reads TGTGCCAGCAGCTACAATTGGGACCCCGGGTGGGATACGCAGTATTTT.

This clonotype was seen many times. The CDR3, as DNA: TGTGCCAGCAGCCGCCGCGAGGACGCGGGGAACACTGAAGCTTTCTTT. Translating gives CASSRREDAGNTEAFF. The rearrangement links TRBV7-2 to TRBJ1-1; D call uncertain. Germline CDR1 reads SGHTA; CDR2 reads FQGNSA. V lost 5 bases to trimming and J lost 1 base, with 17 bases between them. The CDR3 loop spans 16 amino acids.

The chain carries TRBV12-3 or TRBV12-4 and TRBJ2-5; 8 bases are a match to TRBD1. This CDR3 spans 15 amino acids. J gave up 5 bases and V 5 bases, and 10 bases lay outside the gene matches. The CDR3, as DNA: TGTGCCAGCAGTCAGCTCAGGGGGCGCGGGGAGACCCAGTACTTC. Its protein product is CASSQLRGRGETQYF.

V usage is TRBV19 and J usage is TRBJ1-5; D is unresolved. Looked up from germline, CDR1 is LNHDA and CDR2 is SQIVND (reference sequence). With 5 bases removed from V and 2 bases from J, the gap between germline ends came to 16 bases. The CDR3 has 16 residues. In DNA, the CDR3 is TGTGCCAGTAGTCCCGGGTGGGCCCTTCGCAATCAGCCCCAGCATTTT. This encodes CASSPGWALRNQPQHF.

Turning to this clonotype: It may be a read error: a sequence one base away is much more abundant. The gene calls are TRBV12-3 or TRBV12-4 and TRBJ2-2; tentative D call: TRBD2 (6 bases). CDR3 length equals 15 residues. This chain's CDR3 is CAGSPRGTDTGELFF. The CDR3, as DNA: TGTGCCGGCAGCCCCCGGGGGACTGACACCGGGGAGCTGTTTTTT.

The V gene is TRBV6-2 or TRBV6-3, the J gene TRBJ2-1, with D perhaps matching TRBD2 (6 bases). CDR1 and CDR2 from the germline V gene are MNHEY and SVGEGT. With 5 bases removed from V and 2 bases from J, the gap between germline ends came to 19 bases. The CDR3 has 17 amino acids. The CDR3 sequence is CASSLRSARLAYNEQFF. The CDR3 DNA reads as TGTGCCAGCAGTCTTCGTTCTGCGAGACTAGCCTACAATGAGCAGTTCTTC.

The rearrangement links TRBV28 to TRBJ1-5; D call uncertain. CDR3 size: 14 residues. The V end was cut by 3 bases, the J end by 1 base, with 7 bases between. Germline lookup yields CDR1 MDHEN and CDR2 SYDVKM. The CDR3 spells CASSFTGSNQPQHF. CDR3 in DNA: TGTGCCAGCAGTTTCACGGGGAGCAATCAGCCCCAGCATTTT.

This clonotype occurred a few times. The chain carries TRBV20-1 and TRBJ1-1; 10 positions match TRBD1. The CDR3 sequence is 16 residues long. CDR1 and CDR2 from the germline V gene are DFQATT and SNEGSKA (reference sequence). J gave up 12 bases and V 0 bases, and 16 bases lay outside the gene matches. The CDR3 here is CSARDSGTGETLQPFF. CDR3 coding DNA: TGCAGTGCTAGAGATTCAGGGACAGGGGAGACCCTACAACCTTTCTTT.

Many counts were recorded for this clonotype. The chain carries TRBV29-1 and TRBJ2-1; 14 nucleotides match TRBD2. In germline, CDR1 is SQVTM, CDR2 ANQGSEA. V was pared by 6 bases and J by 4 bases, with 11 bases of the junction left unmatched. This CDR3 region has 17 residues. The CDR3 bases are TGCAGCGTCGAGGGGACTAGCGGGAGTTCAGGTTACAATGAGCAGTTCTTC. This codes for CSVEGTSGSSGYNEQFF.

This chain uses TRBV4-2 with TRBJ2-3; TRBD2 aligns across 8 bases. The CDR3 runs 16 residues. The germline gives CDR1 LGHNA, CDR2 YNFKEQ. Trimming removed 0 bases from V and 4 bases from J; junction bases left unmatched: 6. Written as DNA, the CDR3 is TGTGCCAGCAGCCAAGATCGGGTAGCGGGGTCAGATACGCAGTATTTT. Encoded protein: CASSQDRVAGSDTQYF.

This clonotype came up many times. The rearrangement uses TRBV3-1 and TRBJ2-2; 8 bases fit TRBD2. V was clipped by 0 bases and J by 1 base; unmatched bases: 4. The CDR3 totals 17 residues. Germline CDR1 is LGHDT and CDR2 is YNNKEL (reference sequence). CDR3 protein: CASSQDLLAGNTGELFF. The CDR3 DNA is TGTGCCAGCAGCCAAGATCTTCTAGCGGGGAACACCGGGGAGCTGTTTTTT.

This chain links TRBV5-1 with TRBJ2-1, with D perhaps being TRBD1 or TRBD2 (5 bases each). CDR3 size: 15 residues. The germline gives CDR1 SGHRS, CDR2 YFSETQ. The V gene lost 3 bases and the J gene lost 10 bases, with 20 bases spanning the gap. The CDR3 loop reads CASSSRDPRAGEQFF. The CDR3 bases are TGCGCCAGCAGCTCCCGGGACCCACGGGCCGGGGAGCAGTTCTTC.

This clonotype was counted at least ten times. The chain couples TRBV29-1 to TRBJ2-1, with TRBD1 matching 7 bases. This CDR3 is built from 15 residues. J gave up 3 bases and V 4 bases, and 9 bases lay outside the gene matches. Germline CDR1 reads SQVTM; CDR2 reads ANQGSEA. In nucleotides, the CDR3 is TGCAGCGTTGGACAGGGCAGGGTAGGCTACAATGAGCAGTTCTTC. Translating it yields CSVGQGRVGYNEQFF.

This clonotype was seen repeatedly, ten times or more. The chain recombines TRBV5-6 with TRBJ2-3; 11 nucleotides line up with TRBD2. This CDR3 comprises 17 residues. Germline V CDR1 and CDR2: SGHDT, YYEEEE. V lost 2 bases to trimming and J lost 3 bases; unmatched junction nucleotides: 8. CDR3 sequence reads: CASSLLLAGASTDTQYF. CDR3 DNA sequence: TGTGCCAGCAGCTTATTACTAGCGGGAGCTTCGACAGATACGCAGTATTTT.

The chain recombines TRBV6-1 with TRBJ1-5; D possibly corresponds to TRBD1 (5 bases). Trimming cost V 10 bases and J 4 bases, with 11 bases left between them. CDR1 and CDR2 from the germline V gene are MNHNS and SASEGT. The CDR3 totals 12 residues. CDR3 nucleotides: TGTGCCAACAGGTCCGGGAATCAGCCCCAGCATTTT. Protein: CANRSGNQPQHF.

The sample holds a few counts of this clonotype. The V gene is TRBV27, the J gene TRBJ2-7; D remains unclear. CDR1 is MNHEY, CDR2 SMNVEV, per germline (reference sequence). This CDR3 contains 13 residues. Trimming shortened V by 3 bases and J by 2 bases, and 8 bases separated the two germline ends. The CDR3, as DNA: TGTGCCAGCAGTTTCGCGGCGGCCTACGAGCAGTACTTC. It is translated as CASSFAAAYEQYF.

The rearrangement joins TRBV3-1 to TRBJ1-4, with D unresolved. V lost 6 bases, J lost 3 bases, and 8 bases lay in between. Germline V gene lookup returns CDR1 LGHDT and CDR2 YNNKEL (reference sequence). The CDR3 sequence is 13 residues long. As DNA, the CDR3 is TGTGCCAGCAGGGGTGTGTCTAATGAAAAACTGTTTTTT. It specifies CASRGVSNEKLFF.